The T cell receptor (beta chain) under discussion was sequenced for a study of blood T cells in healthy people across ages. Whole-study results and caveats: Fewer expanded clones and more diversity marked long-lived versus aged donors.

The table lists this clonotype with many counts. What it binds is unknown. It was with a sample-barcoded 5' primer and a J-beta primer mix that a second PCR of roughly 6 to 12 cycles was run. MiXCR, run by TCRdb on the 5' RACE reads, gives a single entry per CDR3 protein. The sample contains about 930,000 distinct CDR3 sequences, about 27% of which appear only once. Trimming cost V 1 base and J 0 bases, with 18 bases left between them. Looked up from germline, CDR1 is DFQATT and CDR2 is SNEGSKA (reference sequence). CDR3 length: 17 residues. The same data also went into a second study, on T cells of mothers and their children. From that report: Donors comprised a few healthy Caucasian mothers plus their six children. No persistent microchimeric T cell clones were detected.

The receptor was derived from a woman between 40 and 55 years old in good health. The sequenced sample consisted of blood. The J gene is TRBJ1-2, the V gene TRBV20-1; D may be TRBD1 (5 bases). The CDR3 protein is CSARVRGWPAANYGYTF. The CDR3, as DNA: TGCAGTGCTAGAGTAAGGGGTTGGCCGGCTGCTAACTATGGCTACACCTTC.